At least ten counts were recorded for the clone carrying this T cell receptor beta chain. What it binds is unknown. CDR1 is KGHSH, CDR2 LQKENI, per germline. CDR3 length: 14 amino acids. These data are taken from a study of regulatory T cells in long-lasting Graves disease. Study information: Duration of antithyroid drug therapy among newly diagnosed Graves' patients was under 3 months. Notes on the study in general: Researchers reported studying only peripheral blood, not thyroid tissue. Persistent Graves' patients possessed reduced TCR diversity relative to recently diagnosed ones.

Relying on iRepertoire HTBI primers and Arm-PCR of CDR3 regions, the team built TCR beta libraries. TCRdb reprocessed the multiplex PCR reads with MiXCR, giving one entry per CDR3 protein. The data contain over 300,000 distinct CDR3 sequences, roughly a sixth of them singletons. The time point: newly diagnosed GD, antithyroid drugs for less than 3 months. PBMCs provided the RNA from which the TCR library was made. The V call is TRBV18, the J call TRBJ2-1; a possible D gene is TRBD2 (5 bases). The J call is doubtful: the DNA matches TRBJ2-5 better. The material sequenced was peripheral blood mononuclear cells (PBMCs), taken at new diagnosis, from a patient treated with antithyroid drugs. The clonotype originates from a female donor with Graves disease. This CDR3 reads CASSPPEVVETQYF. CDR3 nucleotide sequence: TGTGCCAGCTCACCACCGGAGGTGGTGGAGACCCAGTACTTC.